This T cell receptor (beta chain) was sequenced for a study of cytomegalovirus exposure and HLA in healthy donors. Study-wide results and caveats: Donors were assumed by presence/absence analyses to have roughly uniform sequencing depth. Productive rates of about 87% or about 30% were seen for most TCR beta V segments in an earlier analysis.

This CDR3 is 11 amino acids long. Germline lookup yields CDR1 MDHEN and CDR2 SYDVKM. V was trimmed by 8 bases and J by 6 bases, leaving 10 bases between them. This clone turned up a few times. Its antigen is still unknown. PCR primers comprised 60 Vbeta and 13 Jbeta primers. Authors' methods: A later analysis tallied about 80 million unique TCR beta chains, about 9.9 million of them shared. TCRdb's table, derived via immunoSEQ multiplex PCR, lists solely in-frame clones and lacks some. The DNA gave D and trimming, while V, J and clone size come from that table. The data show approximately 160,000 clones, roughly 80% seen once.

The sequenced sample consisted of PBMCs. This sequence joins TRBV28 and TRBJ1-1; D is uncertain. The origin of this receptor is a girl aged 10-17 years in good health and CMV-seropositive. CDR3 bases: TGTGCCAGCGGATCCGGGTCTGAAGCTTTCTTT. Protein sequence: CASGSGSEAFF.